Sequencing of this T cell receptor (beta chain) was carried out in a study of blood T cell repertoires in COVID-19. V was cut by 1 base and J by 8 bases, with 15 bases left in between. The CDR3 extends over 15 amino acids. CDR1 is SGDLS, CDR2 YYNGEE, per germline. The repertoire was sequenced with immunoSEQ multiplex PCR; TCRdb's copy has only in-frame clones and lacks some. The table shows approximately 100,000 clones, with under 85% occurring only once. This chain uses TRBV9 with TRBJ1-4; tentative D call: TRBD1 (6 bases). The sequence was collected from a woman in her sixties with acute or convalescent COVID-19. Sequenced input: peripheral blood. The CDR3: CASSVTGGDGEKLFF. DNA of the CDR3: TGTGCCAGCAGCGTAACGGGGGGCGATGGCGAAAAACTGTTTTTT.